The 26 T cell receptor beta chains below come from one sample, sequenced in a study of blood T cell repertoires in COVID-19. Profiled with immunoSEQ multiplex PCR; TCRdb holds only in-frame clones, not every one. Of 80,000 or so clones in the sample, about nine tenths were seen once. The sequenced material came from peripheral blood. Receptors were obtained from a man between 50 and 59 years old with acute or convalescent COVID-19.

This CDR3 is CSVLVNPGETQYF. The DNA for the CDR3 is TGCAGCGTCCTTGTTAACCCAGGGGAGACCCAGTACTTC. The chain joins TRBV29-1 to TRBJ2-5, with D perhaps matching TRBD1 (5 bases). Per germline, CDR1 SQVTM and CDR2 ANQGSEA. With 6 bases removed from V and 5 bases from J, the gap between germline ends came to 16 bases. The CDR3 length is 13 residues.

V gene TRBV27 combines with J gene TRBJ2-1; 12 bases line up with TRBD2. Trimming removed 5 bases from V and 4 bases from J; junction bases left unmatched: 6. In germline, CDR1 is MNHEY, CDR2 SMNVEV (reference sequence). CDR3 length: 16 amino acids. The CDR3 region is CASSRKTSGSYNEQFF. The CDR3 region has the DNA TGTGCCAGCAGTCGTAAGACTAGCGGGAGTTACAATGAGCAGTTCTTC.

The chain combines TRBV6-5 with TRBJ1-1; D perhaps matches TRBD1 (5 bases). Germline loops: CDR1 MNHEY, CDR2 SVGAGI. The length of the CDR3 is 13 residues. V dropped 7 bases and J dropped 2 bases, with 11 bases sitting between them. The CDR3 here is CASTTTANTEAFF. The CDR3 DNA is TGTGCCAGCACCACGACAGCTAACACTGAAGCTTTCTTT.

The chain employs TRBV21-1 and TRBJ2-3; TRBD1 was called by the table and not checked on the DNA. TRBV21-1 is a known pseudogene. This CDR3 contains 18 residues. The DNA for the CDR3 is TGTGCCAGCAGCAAAAATCACTCTTCGAGGACAGGGACAGATACGCAGTATTTT. Translating gives CASSKNHSSRTGTDTQYF.

This chain connects TRBV19 to TRBJ2-1, with TRBD2 matching 16 bases. V trimming: 4 bases; J trimming: 3 bases; junction bases outside the gene matches: 3. This CDR3 contains 17 residues. CDR1 is LNHDA and CDR2 is SQIVND in the germline V gene (reference sequence). Here the CDR3 DNA reads TGTGCCAGTAGTACCGGGACTAGCGGGGGGGGCTACAATGAGCAGTTCTTC. It translates to CASSTGTSGGGYNEQFF.

This clone came up once. The V and J genes are TRBV29-1 and TRBJ2-2; 10 bases fit TRBD1. The V gene end was trimmed by 6 bases and the J gene end by 4 bases; junction bases not matched to a gene: 5. CDR3 length: 14 amino acids. Looked up from germline, CDR1 is SQVTM and CDR2 is ANQGSEA. CDR3 sequence (DNA): TGCAGCGTCCTTGACAGGGGGCGCACCGGGGAGCTGTTTTTT. This encodes CSVLDRGRTGELFF.

This chain links TRBV3-1 (or the pseudogene TRBV3-2) with TRBJ1-4; D is unclear. The V gene's germline CDR1 is LGHDT and CDR2 YNNKEL (reference sequence). The CDR3 totals 14 residues. Trimming pared 4 bases from V and 8 bases from J, leaving 14 bases between. CDR3 DNA sequence: TGTGCCAGCAGCCCCCGGGCCCGGGGAGAAAAACTGTTTTTT. Its translation is CASSPRARGEKLFF.

The chain links TRBV30 to TRBJ1-2; 8 bases are a match to TRBD1. CDR1 and CDR2 (germline): GTSNPN, SVGIG (reference sequence). V was clipped by 7 bases and J by 7 bases; unmatched bases: 8. CDR3 length equals 12 residues. The CDR3 loop reads CALTGAHLGYTF. The CDR3 region has the DNA TGTGCCTTGACAGGGGCTCATCTTGGCTACACCTTC.

This clone was seen more than once but under ten times. The chain employs TRBV4-2 and TRBJ2-4; 8 nucleotides agree with TRBD2. The CDR3 is 17 residues long. The germline V gene encodes CDR1 LGHNA and CDR2 YNFKEQ. The ends lost 0 bases at V and 0 bases at J; junction bases unmatched: 4. CDR3 loop: CASSQDPSGRAKNIQYF. The CDR3 nucleotides are TGTGCCAGCAGCCAAGATCCCAGCGGGAGAGCCAAAAACATTCAGTACTTC.

This chain links TRBV10-2 with TRBJ2-5, with a tentative D call TRBD1 (6 bases). Trimming shortened V by 6 bases and J by 2 bases, and 10 bases separated the two germline ends. CDR1 and CDR2 from the germline V gene are WSHSY and SAAADI. The CDR3 length is 13 residues. This CDR3 reads CASRETGQETQYF. CDR3 bases: TGCGCCAGCAGGGAAACAGGGCAAGAGACCCAGTACTTC.

The rearrangement links TRBV7-9 to TRBJ2-7; D unresolved. The length of the CDR3 is 13 residues. Trimming stripped 5 bases from V and 2 bases from J, with 10 bases between. The germline V gene has CDR1 SEHNR and CDR2 FQNEAQ (reference sequence). CDR3 residues: CASSANTAYEQYV. The DNA for the CDR3 is TGTGCCAGCAGCGCAAATACAGCCTACGAGCAGTACGTC.

The chain couples TRBV7-3 to TRBJ2-2; maybe TRBD2 (6 bases). The CDR3 has 16 amino acids. From germline, CDR1 is SGHTA and CDR2 FQGTGA. V lost 1 base and J 0 bases, leaving 9 bases between the germline ends. CDR3 in DNA: TGTGCCAGCAGCTTAAAGGGACTCTCGAACACCGGGGAGCTGTTTTTT. Encoded protein: CASSLKGLSNTGELFF.

The CDR3 here is CASSLELGLYGYTF. The CDR3, as DNA: TGTGCCAGCAGCTTAGAATTGGGGCTCTATGGCTACACCTTC. This sequence joins TRBV11-2 and TRBJ1-2, with D perhaps TRBD1 (5 bases). The V end lost 0 bases, the J end lost 4 bases, and 9 bases lay between the germline ends. CDR1 and CDR2 (germline): SGHAT, FQNNGV. CDR3 length equals 14 residues.

The rearrangement links TRBV6-2 or TRBV6-3 to TRBJ1-5, with 9 nucleotides matching TRBD1. CDR3 length: 15 amino acids. CDR1 MNHEY and CDR2 SVGEGT come from the germline V gene. V lost 5 bases and J lost 7; bases outside the gene matches: 9. The CDR3, as DNA: TGTGCCAGCAGTGACCCGGGACAGGGAGGGCAGCCCCAGCATTTT. Protein product: CASSDPGQGGQPQHF.

As DNA, the CDR3 is TGTGCCAGCAGCGAAACAGGGATGTATGGCTACACCTTC. Its translation is CASSETGMYGYTF. The V call is TRBV5-4, the J call TRBJ1-2, with D maybe TRBD1 (6 bases). Germline CDR1 reads SGHNT; CDR2 reads YYREEE (reference sequence). V lost 4 bases and J 5 bases, leaving 12 bases between the germline ends. The CDR3 is 13 residues long.

The V call is TRBV6-5, the J call TRBJ1-4, with a possible D match to TRBD1 (5 bases). Deletions cut 9 bases from V and 8 bases from J, with 16 bases between. Germline V gene lookup returns CDR1 MNHEY and CDR2 SVGAGI. The CDR3 is 13 residues long. The CDR3 DNA reads TGTGCCAGTCACCTCTCACAGGACGAAAAACTGTTTTTT. Translation gives CASHLSQDEKLFF.

The chain is built from TRBV6-1 and TRBJ2-7, with D tentatively TRBD1 (6 bases). Trimming took off 0 bases at V and 3 bases at J, with 21 bases between the two ends. Germline V gives CDR1 MNHNS, CDR2 SASEGT. The CDR3 runs to 18 residues. The CDR3 DNA sequence: TGTGCCAGCAGTGAAGCGCTGCTTGGCCCTACACAGGGCTACGAGCAGTACGTC. Protein product: CASSEALLGPTQGYEQYV.

CDR3 in amino acids: CASSLQGLDTEAFF. CDR3 nucleotide sequence: TGTGCCAGCTCACTCCAGGGGCTCGACACTGAAGCTTTCTTT. This chain connects TRBV18 to TRBJ1-1, with D possibly TRBD1 on 6 matching bases. The CDR3 runs to 14 residues. With 4 bases removed from V and 3 bases from J, the gap between germline ends came to 12 bases. The germline V gene encodes CDR1 KGHSH and CDR2 LQKENI.

The rearrangement joins TRBV7-2 to TRBJ2-6; no clear D. Germline assignment: CDR1 SGHTA and CDR2 FQGNSA. V shed 5 bases and J shed 1 base, with 6 bases lying between them. This CDR3 has 14 amino acids. In nucleotides, the CDR3 is TGTGCCAGCAGCGTCCGGTCTGGGGCCAACGTCCTGACTTTC. It codes for CASSVRSGANVLTF.

The V call is TRBV18, the J call TRBJ1-6; 8 bases match TRBD1. Germline V gene sequence: CDR1 KGHSH, CDR2 LQKENI. The CDR3 length is 14 residues. Trimming cost V 6 bases and J 6 bases; bases outside gene matches: 4. The DNA for the CDR3 is TGTGCCAGCTCCAAGGACAGGGCTAATTCACCCCTCCACTTT. This encodes CASSKDRANSPLHF.

V is TRBV19 and J is TRBJ2-7; tentative D call: TRBD1 (5 bases). The CDR3 runs 13 residues. Trimming left V 3 bases short and J 1 base short, with 7 bases between. Germline CDR1 LNHDA, CDR2 SQIVND (reference sequence). This CDR3 reads CASSMYRSYEQYV. CDR3 nucleotide sequence: TGTGCCAGTAGTATGTACAGGTCCTACGAGCAGTACGTC.

This chain uses TRBV7-9 with TRBJ2-5, with D maybe TRBD2 (5 bases). Looked up from germline, CDR1 is SEHNR and CDR2 is FQNEAQ (reference sequence). Trimming took 5 bases from V and 4 from J, leaving 11 bases between them. The length of the CDR3 is 13 residues. The CDR3 sequence: CASSPPSGETQYF. CDR3 DNA: TGTGCCAGCAGCCCCCCAAGCGGAGAGACCCAGTACTTC.

This chain joins TRBV5-1 and TRBJ2-5; perhaps TRBD2 as D (6 bases). Trimming stripped 4 bases from V and 4 bases from J, with 20 bases between. Germline CDR1 and CDR2: SGHRS and YFSETQ. This CDR3 has 16 residues. CDR3 nucleotide sequence: TGCGCCAGCAGCGCTTCCCGGAGGGAGGTCGGAGAGACCCAGTACTTC. Translated: CASSASRREVGETQYF.

The rearrangement joins TRBV6-2 or TRBV6-3 to TRBJ1-5; 9 bases fit TRBD1. In germline, CDR1 is MNHEY, CDR2 SVGEGT. The V segment lost 5 bases and the J segment 3 bases; nucleotides outside the gene matches: 5. The CDR3 spans 15 residues. The chain's CDR3 is CASSLGTGINQPQHF. For the CDR3, the DNA is TGTGCCAGCAGTCTGGGGACAGGGATCAATCAGCCCCAGCATTTT.

The chain carries TRBV6-5 and TRBJ1-1, with TRBD1 identical over 10 bases. The CDR3 runs 15 residues. Germline CDR1 and CDR2: MNHEY and SVGAGI. V lost 2 bases and J lost 3; bases outside the gene matches: 3. This CDR3 is CASSYGDRGDTEAFF. In DNA, the CDR3 is TGTGCCAGCAGTTACGGGGACAGGGGTGACACTGAAGCTTTCTTT.

V and J are TRBV5-8 and TRBJ1-4; D not certain. The CDR3 extends over 11 amino acids. In germline, CDR1 is SGHTS, CDR2 YDEGEE. V lost 7 bases and J lost 8, with 9 bases in between. The CDR3 protein is CASQFREKLFF. The DNA for the CDR3 is TGTGCCAGCCAATTCAGGGAAAAACTGTTTTTT.